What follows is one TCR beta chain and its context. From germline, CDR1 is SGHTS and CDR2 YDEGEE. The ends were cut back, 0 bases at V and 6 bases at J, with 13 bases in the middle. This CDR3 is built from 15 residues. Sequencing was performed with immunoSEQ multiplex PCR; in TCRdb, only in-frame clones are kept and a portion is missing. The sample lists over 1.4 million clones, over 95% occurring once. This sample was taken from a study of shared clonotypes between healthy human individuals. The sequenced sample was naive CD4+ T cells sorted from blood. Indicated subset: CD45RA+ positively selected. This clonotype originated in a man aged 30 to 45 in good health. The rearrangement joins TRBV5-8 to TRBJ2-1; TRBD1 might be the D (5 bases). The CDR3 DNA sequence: TGTGCCAGCAGCTTGGTATTAGGACAACCCAATGAGCAGTTCTTC. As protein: CASSLVLGQPNEQFF.